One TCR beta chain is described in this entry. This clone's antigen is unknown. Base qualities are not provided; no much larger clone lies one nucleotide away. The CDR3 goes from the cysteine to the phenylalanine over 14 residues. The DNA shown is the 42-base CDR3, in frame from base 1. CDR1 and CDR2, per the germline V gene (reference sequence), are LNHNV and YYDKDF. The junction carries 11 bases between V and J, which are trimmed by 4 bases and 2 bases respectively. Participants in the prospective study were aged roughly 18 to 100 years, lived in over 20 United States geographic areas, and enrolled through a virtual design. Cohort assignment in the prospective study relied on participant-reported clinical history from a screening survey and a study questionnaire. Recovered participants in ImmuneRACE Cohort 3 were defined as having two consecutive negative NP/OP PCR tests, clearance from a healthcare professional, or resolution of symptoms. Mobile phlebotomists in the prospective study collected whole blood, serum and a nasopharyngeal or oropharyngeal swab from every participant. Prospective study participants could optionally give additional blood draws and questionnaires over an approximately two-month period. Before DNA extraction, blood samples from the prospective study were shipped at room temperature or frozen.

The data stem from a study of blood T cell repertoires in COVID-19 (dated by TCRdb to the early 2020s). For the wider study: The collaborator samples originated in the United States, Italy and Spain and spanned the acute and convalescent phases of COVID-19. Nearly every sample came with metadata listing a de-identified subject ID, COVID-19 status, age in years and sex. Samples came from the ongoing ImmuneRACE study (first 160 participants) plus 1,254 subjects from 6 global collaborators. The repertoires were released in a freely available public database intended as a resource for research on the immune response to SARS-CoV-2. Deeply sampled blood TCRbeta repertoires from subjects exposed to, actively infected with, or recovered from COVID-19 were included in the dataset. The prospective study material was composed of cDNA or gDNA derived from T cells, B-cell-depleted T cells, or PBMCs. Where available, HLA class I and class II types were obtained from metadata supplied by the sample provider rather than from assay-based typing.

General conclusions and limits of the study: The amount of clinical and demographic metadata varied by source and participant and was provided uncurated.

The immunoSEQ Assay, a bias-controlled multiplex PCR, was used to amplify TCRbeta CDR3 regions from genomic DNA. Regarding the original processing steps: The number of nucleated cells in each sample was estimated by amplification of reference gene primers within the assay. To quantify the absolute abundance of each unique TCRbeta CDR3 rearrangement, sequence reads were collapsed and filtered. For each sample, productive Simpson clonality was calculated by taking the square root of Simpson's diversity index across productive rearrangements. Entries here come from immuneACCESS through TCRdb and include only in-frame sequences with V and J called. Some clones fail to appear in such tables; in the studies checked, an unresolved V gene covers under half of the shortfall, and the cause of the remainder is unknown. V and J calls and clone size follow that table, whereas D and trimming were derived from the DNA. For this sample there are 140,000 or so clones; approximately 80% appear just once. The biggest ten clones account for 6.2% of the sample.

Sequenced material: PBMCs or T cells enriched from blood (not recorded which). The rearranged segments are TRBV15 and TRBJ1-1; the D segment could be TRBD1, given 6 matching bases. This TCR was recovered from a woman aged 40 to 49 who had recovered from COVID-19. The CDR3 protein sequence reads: CATSTRTANTEAFF. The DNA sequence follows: TGTGCCACCAGCACCCGGACAGCTAACACTGAAGCTTTCTTT.